The T cell receptor (beta chain) described here comes from a study of blood T cells in healthy people across ages. Together with a sample-barcoded 5' primer, a J-beta primer mix was included in a second PCR lasting about 7 to 12 cycles. TCRdb re-called the 5' RACE reads with MiXCR, one entry per CDR3 protein. The data contain 1.5 million to 2 million distinct CDR3 sequences, about two fifths of them singletons. This clonotype was detected only a few times. Its antigen remains unidentified. Whole-study results and caveats: Comparison with aged donors showed that long-lived donors had more naive CD4+ cells and higher diversity. Higher naive T cell percentage went strongly together with higher TCR beta diversity.

Specimen: blood. The origin of this receptor is a human donor in good health.

For the CDR3, the DNA is TGCAGTGCAGGGGGACAGTTGAACACTGAAGCTTTCTTT. As protein: CSAGGQLNTEAFF. This chain connects TRBV20-1 to TRBJ1-1; TRBD1 matches at 7 bases. CDR1 DFQATT and CDR2 SNEGSKA come from the germline V gene (reference sequence). The CDR3 contains 13 residues. The J segment lost 0 bases and the V segment lost 6 bases, leaving 4 bases of the junction unmatched.